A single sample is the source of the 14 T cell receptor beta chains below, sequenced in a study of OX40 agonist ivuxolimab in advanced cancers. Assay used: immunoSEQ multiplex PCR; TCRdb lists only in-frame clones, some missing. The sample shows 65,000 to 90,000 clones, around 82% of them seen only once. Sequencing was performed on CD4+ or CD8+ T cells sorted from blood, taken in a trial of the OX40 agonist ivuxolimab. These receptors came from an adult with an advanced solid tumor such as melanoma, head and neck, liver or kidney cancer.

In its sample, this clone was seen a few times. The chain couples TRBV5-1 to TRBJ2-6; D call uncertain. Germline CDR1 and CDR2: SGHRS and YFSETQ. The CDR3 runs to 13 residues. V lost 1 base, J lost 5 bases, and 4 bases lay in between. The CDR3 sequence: CASSLNWANVLTF. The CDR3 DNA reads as TGCGCCAGCAGCTTGAACTGGGCCAACGTCCTGACTTTC.

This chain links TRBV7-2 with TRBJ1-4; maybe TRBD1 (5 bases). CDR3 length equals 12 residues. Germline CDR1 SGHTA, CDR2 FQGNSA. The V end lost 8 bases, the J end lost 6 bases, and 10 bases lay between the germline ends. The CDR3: CASRDDYEKLFF. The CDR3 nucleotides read TGTGCCAGCCGGGACGACTATGAAAAACTGTTTTTT.

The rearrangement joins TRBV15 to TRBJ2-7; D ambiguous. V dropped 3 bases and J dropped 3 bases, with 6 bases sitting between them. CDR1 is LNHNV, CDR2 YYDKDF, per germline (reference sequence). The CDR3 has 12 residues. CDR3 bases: TGTGCCACCAGCAGTCGTGGCTACGAGCAGTACTTC. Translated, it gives CATSSRGYEQYF.

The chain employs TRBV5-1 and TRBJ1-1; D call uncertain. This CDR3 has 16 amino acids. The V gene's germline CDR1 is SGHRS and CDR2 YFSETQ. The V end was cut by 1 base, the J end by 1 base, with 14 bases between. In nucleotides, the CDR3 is TGCGCCAGCAGCTTGACTGGGAGTCAGAAGAACACTGAAGCTTTCTTT. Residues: CASSLTGSQKNTEAFF.

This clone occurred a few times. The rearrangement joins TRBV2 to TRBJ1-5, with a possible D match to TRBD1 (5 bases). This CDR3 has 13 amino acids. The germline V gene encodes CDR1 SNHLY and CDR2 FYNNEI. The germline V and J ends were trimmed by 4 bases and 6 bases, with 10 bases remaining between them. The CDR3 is CASSVAGGQPQHF. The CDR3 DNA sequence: TGTGCCAGCAGTGTTGCGGGGGGTCAGCCCCAGCATTTT.

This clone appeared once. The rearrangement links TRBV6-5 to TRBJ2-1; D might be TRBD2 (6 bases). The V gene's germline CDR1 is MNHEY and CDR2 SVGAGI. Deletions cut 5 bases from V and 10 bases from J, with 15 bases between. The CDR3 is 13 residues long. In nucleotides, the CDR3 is TGTGCCAGCAGTGCCGGGAGTCGGGGGGAGCAGTTCTTC. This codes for CASSAGSRGEQFF.

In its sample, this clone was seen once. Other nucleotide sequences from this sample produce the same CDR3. The CDR3 here is CASSPPRGETQYF. The CDR3 region has the DNA TGTGCCAGTAGCCCGCCTAGGGGCGAGACCCAGTACTTC. The chain combines TRBV19 with TRBJ2-5; a weak D match, TRBD1 (5 bases). Germline CDR1 and CDR2: LNHDA and SQIVND (reference sequence). V was clipped by 6 bases and J by 5 bases, with 13 bases between them. The CDR3 sequence is 13 residues long.

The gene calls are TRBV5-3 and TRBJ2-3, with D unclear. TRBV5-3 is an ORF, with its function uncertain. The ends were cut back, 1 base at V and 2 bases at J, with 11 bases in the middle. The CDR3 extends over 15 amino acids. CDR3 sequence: CARSLIRSLTDTQYF. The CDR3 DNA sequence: TGTGCCAGAAGCTTGATTAGATCTCTCACAGATACGCAGTATTTT.

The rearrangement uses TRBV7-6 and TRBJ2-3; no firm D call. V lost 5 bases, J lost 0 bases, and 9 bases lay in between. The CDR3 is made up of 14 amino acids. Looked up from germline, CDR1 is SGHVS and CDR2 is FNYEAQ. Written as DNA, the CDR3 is TGTGCCAGCAGCCATGGGCGTAGCACAGATACGCAGTATTTT. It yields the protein CASSHGRSTDTQYF.

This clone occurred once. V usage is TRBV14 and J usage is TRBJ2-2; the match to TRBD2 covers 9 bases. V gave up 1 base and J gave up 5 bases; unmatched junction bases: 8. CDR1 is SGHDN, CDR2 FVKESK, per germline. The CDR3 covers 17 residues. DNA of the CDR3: TGTGCCAGCAGCCAAGTACTTAGCGGGAGATATACCGGGGAGCTGTTTTTT. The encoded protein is CASSQVLSGRYTGELFF.

As DNA, the CDR3 is TGTGCCACCAGCAGAGACCCGACTGATACCGGGGAGCTGTTTTTT. Translation gives CATSRDPTDTGELFF. This chain links TRBV15 with TRBJ2-2, with D unresolved. The CDR3 sequence is 15 residues long. The V end was cut by 0 bases, the J end by 5 bases, with 10 bases between. CDR1 LNHNV and CDR2 YYDKDF come from the germline V gene (reference sequence).

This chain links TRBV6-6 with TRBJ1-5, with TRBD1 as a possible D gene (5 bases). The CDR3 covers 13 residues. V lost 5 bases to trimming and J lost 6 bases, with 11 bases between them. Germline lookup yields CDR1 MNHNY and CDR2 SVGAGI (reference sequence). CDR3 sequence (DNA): TGTGCCAGCAGTGCAAGGGGCACTCAGCCCCAGCATTTT. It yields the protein CASSARGTQPQHF.

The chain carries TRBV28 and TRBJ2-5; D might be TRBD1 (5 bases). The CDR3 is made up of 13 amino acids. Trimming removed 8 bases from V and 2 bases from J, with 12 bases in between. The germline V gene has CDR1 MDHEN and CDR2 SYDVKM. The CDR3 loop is CASERQIQETQYF. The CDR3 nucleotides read TGTGCCAGCGAGAGACAGATTCAAGAGACCCAGTACTTC.

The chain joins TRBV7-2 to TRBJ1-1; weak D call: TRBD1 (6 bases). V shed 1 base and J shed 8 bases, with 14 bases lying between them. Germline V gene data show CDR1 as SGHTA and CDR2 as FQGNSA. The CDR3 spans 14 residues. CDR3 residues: CASSLDGTRKEAFF. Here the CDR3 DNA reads TGTGCCAGCAGCTTAGACGGGACACGGAAAGAAGCTTTCTTT.